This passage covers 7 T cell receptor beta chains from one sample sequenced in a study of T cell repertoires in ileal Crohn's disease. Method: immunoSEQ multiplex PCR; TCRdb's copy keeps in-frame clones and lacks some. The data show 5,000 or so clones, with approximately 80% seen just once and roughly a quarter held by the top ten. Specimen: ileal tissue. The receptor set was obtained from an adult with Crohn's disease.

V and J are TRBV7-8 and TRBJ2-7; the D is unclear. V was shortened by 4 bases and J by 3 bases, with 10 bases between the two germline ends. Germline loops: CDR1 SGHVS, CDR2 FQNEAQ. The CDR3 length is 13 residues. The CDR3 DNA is TGTGCCAGCAGCTCCCAACTCCTCTACGAGCAGTACTTC. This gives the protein CASSSQLLYEQYF.

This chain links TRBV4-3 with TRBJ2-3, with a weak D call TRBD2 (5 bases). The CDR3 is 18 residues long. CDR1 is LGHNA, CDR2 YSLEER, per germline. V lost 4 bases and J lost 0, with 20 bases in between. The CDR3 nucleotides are TGCGCCAGCAGCCCCTCCTGGAATAGCGAAACTAGCACAGATACGCAGTATTTT. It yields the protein CASSPSWNSETSTDTQYF.

DNA of the CDR3: TGTGCCTGCACTCCCGGGTACTCCTACAATGAGCAGTTCTTC. This sequence encodes CACTPGYSYNEQFF. This chain joins TRBV30 and TRBJ2-1; D gene unclear. The V gene's germline CDR1 is GTSNPN and CDR2 SVGIG (reference sequence). Trimming took off 6 bases at V and 0 bases at J, with 12 bases between the two ends. The CDR3 consists of 14 residues. Complete variable domain (other parts from reference TRBV30 and TRBJ2-1): SQTIHQWPATLVQPVGSPLSLECTVEGTSNPNLYWYRQAAGRGLQLLFYSVGIGQISSEVPQNLSASRPQDRQFILSSKKLLLSDSGFYLCACTPGYSYNEQFFGPGTRLTVL.

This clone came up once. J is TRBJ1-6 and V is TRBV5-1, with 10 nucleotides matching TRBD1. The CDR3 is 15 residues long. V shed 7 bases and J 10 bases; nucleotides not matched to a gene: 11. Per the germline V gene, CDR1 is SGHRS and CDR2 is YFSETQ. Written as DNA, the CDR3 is TGCGCCAGCTCCTCGACCGGGACAGGGGAATCACCCCTCCACTTT. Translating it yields CASSSTGTGESPLHF.

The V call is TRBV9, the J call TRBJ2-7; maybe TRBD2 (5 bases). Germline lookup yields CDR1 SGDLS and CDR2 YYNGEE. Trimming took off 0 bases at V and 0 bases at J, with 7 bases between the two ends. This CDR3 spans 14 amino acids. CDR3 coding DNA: TGTGCCAGCAGCGTAGGTGGGAGCTCCTACGAGCAGTACTTC. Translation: CASSVGGSSYEQYF. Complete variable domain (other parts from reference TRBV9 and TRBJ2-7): DSGVTQTPKHLITATGQRVTLRCSPRSGDLSVYWYQQSLDQGLQFLIQYYNGEERAKGNILERFSAQQFPDLHSELNLSSLELGDSALYFCASSVGGSSYEQYFGPGTRLTVT.

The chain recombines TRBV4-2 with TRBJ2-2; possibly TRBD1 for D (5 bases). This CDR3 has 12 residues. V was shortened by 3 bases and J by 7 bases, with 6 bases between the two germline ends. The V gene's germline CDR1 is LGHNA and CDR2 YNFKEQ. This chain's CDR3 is CASSQGLGELFF. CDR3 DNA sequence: TGTGCCAGCAGCCAGGGGCTCGGGGAGCTGTTTTTT.

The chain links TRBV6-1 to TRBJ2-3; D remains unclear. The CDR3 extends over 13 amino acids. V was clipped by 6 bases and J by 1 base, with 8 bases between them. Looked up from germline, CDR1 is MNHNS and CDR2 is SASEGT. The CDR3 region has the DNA TGTGCCAGCAGGAGAACCGGCACAGATACGCAGTATTTT. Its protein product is CASRRTGTDTQYF.